The 14 T cell receptor beta chains given below trace back to one sample, sequenced in a study of blood T cell repertoires in COVID-19. Libraries were prepared by immunoSEQ multiplex PCR; TCRdb keeps only in-frame clonotypes and omits some of them. This sample carries about 250,000 clones, roughly nine tenths of them seen once, and the ten largest clones take around 3.3%. Sequencing used peripheral blood. These receptors were obtained from a man between 18 and 35 years old with active or convalescent COVID-19.

V is TRBV25-1 and J is TRBJ2-3; 14 nucleotides align to TRBD2. The V gene's germline CDR1 is MGHDK and CDR2 SYGVNS. The ends lost 4 bases at V and 5 bases at J; junction bases unmatched: 8. This CDR3 is built from 17 residues. In DNA form, the CDR3 reads TGTGCCAGCAGTGGCTACGGGACTAGCGGGAGAATAGATACGCAGTATTTT. Its protein product is CASSGYGTSGRIDTQYF.

The CDR3 loop is CAWRKGGKLFF. The DNA for the CDR3 is TGTGCCTGGAGGAAAGGGGGAAAACTGTTTTTT. V is TRBV30 and J is TRBJ1-4; possible D gene TRBD1, 6 bases. V lost 3 bases and J 10 bases, leaving 9 bases between the germline ends. The CDR3 has 11 residues. Per germline, CDR1 GTSNPN and CDR2 SVGIG (reference sequence).

The chain links TRBV5-1 to TRBJ1-1; D is undetermined. The CDR3 consists of 14 residues. Trimming pared 0 bases from V and 4 bases from J, leaving 10 bases between. Germline CDR1 reads SGHRS; CDR2 reads YFSETQ. This CDR3 is CASSLGGQITEAFF. The CDR3 nucleotides are TGCGCCAGCAGCTTGGGAGGTCAGATCACTGAAGCTTTCTTT.

CDR3 region: CASSPPGQGGTGELFF. CDR3 nucleotides: TGTGCCAGCAGTCCACCGGGACAGGGGGGTACCGGGGAGCTGTTTTTT. This chain links TRBV2 with TRBJ2-2; 11 nucleotides agree with TRBD1. Germline V gene data show CDR1 as SNHLY and CDR2 as FYNNEI. Trimming took 5 bases from V and 5 from J; bases not matched to a gene: 7. The CDR3 is 16 amino acids.

This chain uses TRBV6-2 or TRBV6-3 with TRBJ2-7; D might be TRBD1 (5 bases). The CDR3 spans 13 residues. V lost 6 bases to trimming and J lost 2 bases, with 11 bases between them. CDR1 is MNHEY and CDR2 is SVGEGT in the germline V gene. CDR3 DNA sequence: TGTGCCAGCAGCCCGAGACAGACCTACGAGCAGTACTTC. Translated, it gives CASSPRQTYEQYF.

V and J are TRBV12-5 and TRBJ2-1, with D perhaps TRBD2 (5 bases). This CDR3 is 16 amino acids long. The V and J ends lost 1 base and 8 bases respectively, with 18 bases between them. CDR1 is LGHNT, CDR2 FRNRAP, per germline. CDR3 sequence (DNA): TGTGCTAGTGGTTTGGGTATAACCGGACTGATGGATGAGCAGTTCTTC. Amino acids: CASGLGITGLMDEQFF.

The V gene is TRBV6-1, the J gene TRBJ2-7; D might be TRBD2 (5 bases). This CDR3 region has 15 residues. Trimming removed 5 bases from V and 4 bases from J, with 18 bases in between. The germline V gene has CDR1 MNHNS and CDR2 SASEGT. CDR3 in amino acids: CASSPGEGLFYEQYF. The CDR3, as DNA: TGTGCCAGCAGTCCAGGCGAGGGCCTCTTTTACGAGCAGTACTTC.

The rearrangement uses TRBV7-2 and TRBJ2-7, with D perhaps matching TRBD2 (6 bases). There are 15 residues in the CDR3. V lost 5 bases and J 7 bases, leaving 21 bases between the germline ends. Germline CDR1 and CDR2: SGHTA and FQGNSA. In nucleotides, the CDR3 is TGTGCCAGCAGCGTAAACCGACTAGACGGGAGTGAGCAGTACTTC. It codes for CASSVNRLDGSEQYF.

The rearrangement joins TRBV14 to TRBJ2-1; 11 positions match TRBD2. CDR1 is SGHDN, CDR2 FVKESK, per germline. The ends lost 5 bases at V and 7 bases at J; junction bases unmatched: 4. The CDR3 is made up of 14 amino acids. The CDR3 here is CASSVLAGENEQFF. DNA for the CDR3: TGTGCCAGCAGCGTACTAGCGGGAGAAAATGAGCAGTTCTTC.

The chain is built from TRBV28 and TRBJ1-2, with D perhaps TRBD1 (5 bases). The germline V gene has CDR1 MDHEN and CDR2 SYDVKM. Trimming shortened V by 2 bases and J by 6 bases, and 10 bases separated the two germline ends. CDR3 length: 13 residues. CDR3 loop: CASSLSRVNGYTF. CDR3 DNA: TGTGCCAGCAGTTTAAGCAGGGTTAATGGCTACACCTTC.

This clone turned up a few times. As DNA, the CDR3 is TGTGCCAGCAGCCTCTCTGACGGGATAGCCCTCCACTTT. It yields the protein CASSLSDGIALHF. This sequence joins TRBV5-6 and TRBJ1-6, with D unclear. Trimming removed 4 bases at V and 14 bases at J, with 16 bases between. Looked up from germline, CDR1 is SGHDT and CDR2 is YYEEEE. The CDR3 totals 13 residues.

The chain has TRBV5-6 and TRBJ2-5, with a weak D call TRBD1 (6 bases). CDR3 length equals 13 residues. Germline CDR1 reads SGHDT; CDR2 reads YYEEEE. Deletions cut 4 bases from V and 5 bases from J, with 12 bases between. In nucleotides, the CDR3 is TGTGCCAGCAGCCTAGGGGGTGGGGAGACCCAGTACTTC. Translated: CASSLGGGETQYF.

V and J are TRBV5-1 and TRBJ1-2; D is perhaps TRBD1 (6 bases). The V end was cut by 3 bases, the J end by 2 bases, with 8 bases between. Germline values: CDR1 SGHRS, CDR2 YFSETQ. The CDR3 spans 13 residues. CDR3 in DNA: TGCGCCAGCAGCTCTACAGGGAACTATGGCTACACCTTC. This translates into CASSSTGNYGYTF.

This sequence joins TRBV5-1 and TRBJ2-7; D gene uncertain. V shed 0 bases and J shed 0 bases, with 13 bases lying between them. This CDR3 has 16 amino acids. CDR1 is SGHRS and CDR2 is YFSETQ in the germline V gene. CDR3 sequence: CASSLVGSPSSYEQYF. Here the CDR3 DNA reads TGCGCCAGCAGCTTGGTTGGTAGCCCGAGCTCCTACGAGCAGTACTTC.